This TCR beta chain emerged from a study of tumour-infiltrating T cells in Burkitt lymphoma. Profiling relied on immunoSEQ multiplex PCR, and the TCRdb table lists in-frame clones only, not all of them. This table holds about 2,100 clones, around 15% found once. The ends were cut back, 5 bases at V and 1 base at J, with 12 bases in the middle. CDR1 is KGHSH and CDR2 is LQKENI in the germline V gene. The CDR3 covers 14 residues. Within the sample, this clone is large. This TCR was sampled from a human donor with relapsed Burkitt lymphoma. The chain uses TRBV18 and TRBJ2-7; a possible D gene is TRBD2 (6 bases). Sequenced input: tumor tissue from a relapse. CDR3 region: CASSSGVGSYEQYF. CDR3 bases: TGTGCCAGCTCATCGGGAGTTGGGTCCTACGAGCAGTACTTC.